One sample yielded the 22 T cell receptor beta chains listed below, sequenced in a study of OX40 agonist ivuxolimab in advanced cancers. TCRdb's table, derived via immunoSEQ multiplex PCR, lists solely in-frame clones and lacks some. The sample comprises around 79,000 clones, approximately 85% of which are singletons, and approximately 0.65% rests with the top ten. The source was CD4+ or CD8+ T cells sorted from blood, collected in a trial of the OX40 agonist ivuxolimab. The source is an adult with an advanced solid tumor such as melanoma, head and neck, liver or kidney cancer.

This clone was seen only a few times. The sample holds other DNA sequences that translate to the same CDR3. J is TRBJ2-7 and V is TRBV7-9, with D maybe TRBD1 (5 bases). V was clipped by 0 bases and J by 6 bases, with 6 bases between them. The germline V gene has CDR1 SEHNR and CDR2 FQNEAQ (reference sequence). This CDR3 spans 12 amino acids. The CDR3 spells CASSLAGVEQYF. CDR3 DNA: TGTGCCAGCAGCTTAGCAGGGGTCGAGCAGTACTTC.

V gene TRBV7-9 combines with J gene TRBJ2-4, with D perhaps TRBD1 or TRBD2 (5 bases each). Deletions cut 1 base from V and 0 bases from J, with 10 bases between. This CDR3 contains 16 residues. Germline CDR1 reads SEHNR; CDR2 reads FQNEAQ (reference sequence). The CDR3 DNA is TGTGCCAGCAGCTTAGGGGCTGGGACAGCCAAAAACATTCAGTACTTC. It yields the protein CASSLGAGTAKNIQYF.

The rearrangement links TRBV5-5 to TRBJ1-5, with D perhaps TRBD1 (5 bases). The CDR3 consists of 16 residues. The ends were cut back, 4 bases at V and 2 bases at J, with 16 bases in the middle. Germline V CDR1 and CDR2: SGHKS, YYEKEE (reference sequence). CDR3 DNA: TGTGCCAGCAGCCTGCTGGGGGTAGGTGGCAATCAGCCCCAGCATTTT. It translates to CASSLLGVGGNQPQHF.

This clone was counted a few times. This chain uses TRBV9 with TRBJ2-1, with D unresolved. The V gene lost 0 bases and the J gene lost 4 bases, with 11 bases spanning the gap. Germline lookup yields CDR1 SGDLS and CDR2 YYNGEE. CDR3 length equals 15 residues. CDR3 sequence: CASSVDQASYNEQFF. In DNA, the CDR3 is TGTGCCAGCAGCGTAGACCAGGCCTCTTACAATGAGCAGTTCTTC.

V is TRBV6-6 and J is TRBJ1-3; D unresolved. Germline CDR1 MNHNY, CDR2 SVGAGI (reference sequence). Trimming removed 8 bases at V and 1 base at J, with 6 bases between. The CDR3 covers 12 residues. The CDR3 nucleotides read TGTGCCAGCGTTGGGTCTGGAAACACCATATATTTT. Translating it yields CASVGSGNTIYF.

Turning to this clone: Other DNA sequences in the same sample also yield this CDR3. This CDR3 reads CASSPPTSGGSYEQYF. CDR3 bases: TGTGCCAGCAGCCCGCCGACTAGCGGGGGGAGCTACGAGCAGTACTTC. The V and J genes are TRBV5-4 and TRBJ2-7; 13 bases align to TRBD2. The CDR3 runs to 16 residues. V was clipped by 4 bases and J by 3 bases; unmatched bases: 7. CDR1 is SGHNT and CDR2 is YYREEE in the germline V gene (reference sequence).

The chain couples TRBV6-5 to TRBJ2-5, with 10 bases fitting TRBD1. The CDR3 spans 15 residues. The germline V gene has CDR1 MNHEY and CDR2 SVGAGI. The V and J ends lost 6 bases and 4 bases, in that order; junction bases with no gene match: 8. This CDR3 is CASSTRDRGLETQYF. The CDR3 nucleotides are TGTGCCAGCAGCACCCGGGACAGGGGATTAGAGACCCAGTACTTC.

The chain has TRBV6-5 and TRBJ1-5, with D uncertain. V lost 2 bases, J lost 7 bases, and 6 bases lay in between. This CDR3 comprises 12 residues. CDR1 is MNHEY and CDR2 is SVGAGI in the germline V gene. In DNA form, the CDR3 reads TGTGCCAGCAGTTACCCTGGCCAGCCCCAGCATTTT. This codes for CASSYPGQPQHF.

This rearrangement joins TRBV4-2 to TRBJ2-5, with unresolved D. CDR1 is LGHNA and CDR2 is YNFKEQ in the germline V gene. The CDR3 contains 13 residues. V lost 1 base, J lost 5 bases, and 8 bases lay in between. This CDR3 is CASSQAIWETQYF. The CDR3 DNA reads as TGTGCCAGCAGCCAAGCCATCTGGGAGACCCAGTACTTC.

The V call is TRBV6-1, the J call TRBJ2-7, with D possibly being TRBD1 (6 bases). CDR3 length equals 19 residues. Germline loops: CDR1 MNHNS, CDR2 SASEGT. Trimming took 5 bases from V and 1 from J, leaving 27 bases between them. CDR3 protein: CASSQDGTQGNSWSYEQYF. The CDR3 region has the DNA TGTGCCAGCAGTCAAGACGGGACACAGGGTAATTCATGGTCCTACGAGCAGTACTTC.

This sequence joins TRBV6-6 and TRBJ2-5; D gene unclear. Trimming cost V 0 bases and J 5 bases, with 4 bases left between them. This CDR3 contains 12 residues. Germline V gives CDR1 MNHNY, CDR2 SVGAGI (reference sequence). CDR3 in DNA: TGTGCCAGCAGTTACTCCTCGGAGACCCAGTACTTC. Translating gives CASSYSSETQYF.

In this sample, this clone turned up once. The V and J genes are TRBV2 and TRBJ1-5; 8 bases align to TRBD1. V lost 8 bases, J lost 2 bases, and 8 bases stayed unmatched. This CDR3 spans 15 amino acids. Germline CDR1 SNHLY, CDR2 FYNNEI. CDR3: CASQPTGGGNQPQHF. CDR3 in DNA: TGTGCCAGCCAACCCACAGGGGGAGGCAATCAGCCCCAGCATTTT. The whole variable domain, remainder taken from reference TRBV2 and TRBJ1-5, is EPEVTQTPSHQVTQMGQEVILRCVPISNHLYFYWYRQILGQKVEFLVSFYNNEISEKSEIFDDQFSVERPDGSNFTLKIRSTKLEDSAMYFCASQPTGGGNQPQHFGDGTRLSIL.

The chain uses TRBV6-4 and TRBJ2-1, with TRBD2 matching over 10 bases. The CDR3 length is 14 residues. Germline CDR1 MRHNA, CDR2 SNTAGT. V trimming: 10 bases; J trimming: 4 bases; junction bases outside the gene matches: 7. CDR3: CATLSGGFYNEQFF. CDR3 DNA: TGTGCCACCCTTAGCGGGGGGTTTTACAATGAGCAGTTCTTC.

The chain recombines TRBV18 with TRBJ1-2; possibly TRBD1 for D (6 bases). V lost 4 bases, J lost 4 bases, and 16 bases lay in between. The CDR3 length is 15 residues. Germline V gives CDR1 KGHSH, CDR2 LQKENI. CDR3 protein: CASSQEGGVGYGYTF. CDR3 in DNA: TGTGCCAGCTCACAAGAGGGGGGCGTTGGCTATGGCTACACCTTC. Based on the CDR3 plus reference TRBV18 and TRBJ1-2, the full variable domain is NAGVMQNPRHLVRRRGQEARLRCSPMKGHSHVYWYRQLPEEGLKFMVYLQKENIIDESGMPKERFSAEFPKEGPSILRIQQVVRGDSAAYFCASSQEGGVGYGYTFGSGTRLTVV.

The J gene is TRBJ1-2, the V gene TRBV2; D call uncertain. The CDR3 has 13 residues. Trimming left V 3 bases short and J 3 bases short, with 8 bases between. The germline gives CDR1 SNHLY, CDR2 FYNNEI. CDR3 sequence: CASSDLPDYGYTF. The DNA for the CDR3 is TGTGCCAGCAGTGATTTGCCCGACTATGGCTACACCTTC.

The V and J genes are TRBV7-2 and TRBJ1-6; maybe TRBD1 (5 bases). Germline V gene sequence: CDR1 SGHTA, CDR2 FQGNSA. The CDR3 is 14 amino acids. With 0 bases removed from V and 7 bases from J, the gap between germline ends came to 7 bases. The CDR3 DNA sequence: TGTGCCAGCAGCTTAGCGGAGGGGAATTCACCCCTCCACTTT. This codes for CASSLAEGNSPLHF.

The chain uses TRBV30 and TRBJ1-1, with D unresolved. The germline CDR1 and CDR2 sequences are GTSNPN and SVGIG (reference sequence). The ends were cut back, 1 base at V and 2 bases at J, with 5 bases in the middle. The CDR3 has 12 amino acids. DNA for the CDR3: TGTGCCTGGAGTGAGTATAACACTGAAGCTTTCTTT. Amino acids: CAWSEYNTEAFF. Filled out from reference TRBV30 and TRBJ1-1, the complete variable domain reads SQTIHQWPATLVQPVGSPLSLECTVEGTSNPNLYWYRQAAGRGLQLLFYSVGIGQISSEVPQNLSASRPQDRQFILSSKKLLLSDSGFYLCAWSEYNTEAFFGQGTRLTVV.

V and J are TRBV6-5 and TRBJ2-5, with TRBD2 identical over 12 bases. CDR3 length: 15 amino acids. The trim removed 5 bases at V and 6 bases at J, leaving 7 bases unmatched. CDR1 and CDR2 (germline): MNHEY, SVGAGI. CDR3 amino acids: CASSATSGGTKTQYF. CDR3 DNA sequence: TGTGCCAGCAGTGCGACTAGCGGGGGAACGAAGACCCAGTACTTC.

The chain employs TRBV6-6 and TRBJ2-2; TRBD1 is a possible D gene (6 bases). The CDR3 is made up of 12 amino acids. From germline, CDR1 is MNHNY and CDR2 SVGAGI (reference sequence). V was pared by 6 bases and J by 7 bases, with 9 bases between. The CDR3 sequence: CASSQGGGELFF. CDR3 in DNA: TGTGCCAGCAGCCAAGGGGGCGGGGAGCTGTTTTTT.

This clone was observed a single time. This chain uses TRBV29-1 with TRBJ1-2; a weak D match, TRBD1 (5 bases). CDR1 and CDR2 from the germline V gene are SQVTM and ANQGSEA. This CDR3 region has 16 residues. V lost 3 bases, J lost 0 bases, and 17 bases lay in between. CDR3 DNA: TGCAGCGTTGAGCGCCCTCGGGGGGTAGCTAACTATGGCTACACCTTC. Translated, it gives CSVERPRGVANYGYTF.

The chain has TRBV7-9 and TRBJ2-1; perhaps TRBD1 as D (5 bases). V lost 1 base, J lost 2 bases, and 9 bases lay in between. The CDR3 spans 15 residues. Per the germline V gene, CDR1 is SEHNR and CDR2 is FQNEAQ (reference sequence). CDR3 sequence: CASSLEQGAYNEQFF. As DNA, the CDR3 is TGTGCCAGCAGCTTAGAGCAGGGCGCCTACAATGAGCAGTTCTTC.

The chain uses TRBV16 and TRBJ2-3; 8 bases are shared with TRBD2. Germline loops: CDR1 KGHSY, CDR2 FQNENV. V was pared by 0 bases and J by 2 bases, with 7 bases of the junction left unmatched. CDR3 length: 17 amino acids. This chain's CDR3 is CASSQSIAGLLTDTQYF. CDR3 bases: TGTGCCAGCAGCCAATCAATAGCGGGGTTACTCACAGATACGCAGTATTTT.